The subject of this entry is one T cell receptor beta chain. Antigen specificity is unknown. This sample is part of a study of shared clonotypes between healthy human individuals. Study results and limitations: The naive CD4 repertoires of several donors were compared, and about 5% of clonotypes were shared.

CD8 cells classed as naive were CD45RO-negative and positively selected for CCR7, excluding terminally differentiated effector memory CD45RA+ cells. The V and J ends lost 7 bases and 3 bases respectively, with 16 bases between them. CDR3 length equals 14 residues. Germline CDR1 and CDR2: MNHNY and SVGAGI (reference sequence). Generated by immunoSEQ multiplex PCR, the TCRdb table keeps only in-frame clones and is missing some. There are about 2,200,000 clones in the sample; under 95% occur only once, and 1.7% lies in the top ten. The gene calls are TRBV6-6 and TRBJ2-7; no clear D gene. The sequence was obtained from a man aged 18 to 29 in good health. Some clones in this sample may be carry-over from other donors' samples. Material: naive CD8+ T cells from PBMCs. As DNA, the CDR3 is TGTGCCAGCACGTTGGTCCCTCAAGACTACGAGCAGTACTTC. This encodes CASTLVPQDYEQYF.